This T cell receptor beta chain was sequenced during a study of shared clonotypes between healthy human individuals. In the study overall: Ranging from 18 to 49 in age, donors were two women and a few men.

Germline CDR1 SGHAT, CDR2 FQNNGV. This CDR3 region has 12 residues. Trimming cost V 7 bases and J 4 bases; bases outside gene matches: 2. Sequencing used immunoSEQ multiplex PCR; TCRdb keeps in-frame clones, though not all of them. Here the sample spans roughly 2.5 million clones, 90% to 95% being singletons. V and J are TRBV11-2 and TRBJ2-3; TRBD2 aligns across 7 bases. Sequenced sample: naive CD4+ T cells sorted from blood. The subset denotes: CD45RA+ positively selected. The receptor comes from a man younger than 35 in good health. This CDR3 is CASTGLADTQYF. The CDR3, as DNA: TGTGCCAGCACAGGACTAGCAGATACGCAGTATTTT. The full variable domain, with the rest looked up from reference TRBV11-2 and TRBJ2-3, is EAGVAQSPRYKIIEKRQSVAFWCNPISGHATLYWYQQILGQGPKLLIQFQNNGVVDDSQLPKDRFSAERLKGVDSTLKIQPAKLEDSAVYLCASTGLADTQYFGPGTRLTVL.